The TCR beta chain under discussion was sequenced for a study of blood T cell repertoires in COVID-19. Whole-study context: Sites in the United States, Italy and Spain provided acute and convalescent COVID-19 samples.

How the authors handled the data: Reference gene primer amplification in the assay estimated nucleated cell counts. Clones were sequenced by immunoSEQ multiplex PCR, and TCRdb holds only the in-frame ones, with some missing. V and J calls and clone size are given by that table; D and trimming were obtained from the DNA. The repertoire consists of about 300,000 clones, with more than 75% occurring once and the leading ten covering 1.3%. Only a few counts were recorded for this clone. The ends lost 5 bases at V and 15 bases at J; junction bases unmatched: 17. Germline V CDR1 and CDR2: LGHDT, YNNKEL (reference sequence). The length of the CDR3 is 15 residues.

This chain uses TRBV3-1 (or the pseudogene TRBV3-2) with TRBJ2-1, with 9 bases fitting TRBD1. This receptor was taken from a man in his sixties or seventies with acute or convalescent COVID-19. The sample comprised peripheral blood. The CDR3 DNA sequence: TGTGCCAGCAGCTCCCCGGGGACAGGGTTTTCATCCCGGTTCTTC. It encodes CASSSPGTGFSSRFF.